The TCR beta chain described here comes from a study of blood T cell repertoires in COVID-19. The method was immunoSEQ multiplex PCR; TCRdb's version includes in-frame clones alone and lacks a portion of them. The profile shows some 83,000 clones, around 87% of them singletons. CDR3 size: 14 residues. V was clipped by 2 bases and J by 6 bases, with 12 bases between them. Germline V gives CDR1 SGHTA, CDR2 FQGNSA. The TCR comes from a man older than 75 with active or convalescent COVID-19. Sequenced: peripheral blood. The V and J genes are TRBV7-2 and TRBJ2-3; tentatively, D is TRBD2 (5 bases). The CDR3 coding sequence is TGTGCCAGCAGCTTAACGGGAACTCCGGATACGCAGTATTTT. Translation: CASSLTGTPDTQYF. Variable domain in full (rest from reference TRBV7-2 and TRBJ2-3): GAGVSQSPSNKVTEKGKDVELRCDPISGHTALYWYRQSLGQGLEFLIYFQGNSAPDKSGLPSDRFSAERTGGSVSTLTIQRTQQEDSAVYLCASSLTGTPDTQYFGPGTRLTVL.